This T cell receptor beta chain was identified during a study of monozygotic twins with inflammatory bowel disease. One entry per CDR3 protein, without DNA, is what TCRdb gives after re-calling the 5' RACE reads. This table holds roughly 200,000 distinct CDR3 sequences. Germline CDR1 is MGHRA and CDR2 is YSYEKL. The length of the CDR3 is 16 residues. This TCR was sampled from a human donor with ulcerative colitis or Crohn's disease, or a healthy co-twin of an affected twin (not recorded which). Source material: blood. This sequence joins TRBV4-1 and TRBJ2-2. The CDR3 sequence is CASSQLDLFVSGELFF.